The 20 T cell receptor beta chains below were found in one sample sequenced in a study of blood T cell repertoires in COVID-19. This table comes from immunoSEQ multiplex PCR, and its TCRdb copy is limited to in-frame clones, with some not included. The sample has 160,000 or so clones; 79% are singletons. Material: peripheral blood. The source of these receptors is a woman aged 60 to 75 with COVID-19, enrolled during active disease.

The rearrangement uses TRBV19 and TRBJ2-3, with D maybe TRBD2 (6 bases). This CDR3 has 13 residues. Germline loops: CDR1 LNHDA, CDR2 SQIVND (reference sequence). V lost 7 bases and J lost 2, with 10 bases in between. The CDR3 bases are TGTGCCAGTATATCTAGCGTCACAGATACGCAGTATTTT. This codes for CASISSVTDTQYF.

The chain couples TRBV5-1 to TRBJ1-2; 8 bases line up with TRBD1. Germline values: CDR1 SGHRS, CDR2 YFSETQ. The length of the CDR3 is 15 residues. J was trimmed by 0 bases and V by 5 bases; bases with no gene match: 6. This CDR3 is CASSQEQGANYGYTF. The CDR3 coding sequence is TGCGCCAGCAGTCAGGAACAGGGGGCTAACTATGGCTACACCTTC.

There are a few counts of this clone. The chain carries TRBV15 and TRBJ2-5, with D possibly being TRBD2 (6 bases). Germline V gives CDR1 LNHNV, CDR2 YYDKDF (reference sequence). V dropped 8 bases and J dropped 2 bases, with 6 bases sitting between them. The CDR3 has 11 amino acids. DNA for the CDR3: TGTGCCACCGGGGGGCAAGAGACCCAGTACTTC. Translating gives CATGGQETQYF.

The V and J genes are TRBV5-1 and TRBJ2-1; no definite D call. V was clipped by 5 bases and J by 4 bases, with 10 bases between them. The CDR3 has 13 amino acids. Looked up from germline, CDR1 is SGHRS and CDR2 is YFSETQ. CDR3 region: CASSFPGYNEQFF. CDR3 nucleotide sequence: TGCGCCAGCAGTTTCCCAGGATACAATGAGCAGTTCTTC.

The genes are TRBV5-6 and TRBJ2-7; TRBD2 might be the D (5 bases). CDR1 and CDR2 (germline): SGHDT, YYEEEE. Trimming pared 1 base from V and 2 bases from J, leaving 19 bases between. This CDR3 has 17 amino acids. Here the CDR3 reads CASSLSTFQTRPYEQYF. The CDR3 bases are TGTGCCAGCAGCTTGTCGACGTTCCAAACTAGGCCCTACGAGCAGTACTTC.

This clone was recorded once. The CDR3 DNA sequence: TGTGCCAGCAGTCCTACACAGACAGTCCCCGGGGAGCTGTTTTTT. Protein: CASSPTQTVPGELFF. The chain uses TRBV6-4 and TRBJ2-2, with a tentative D call TRBD1 (5 bases). The CDR3 length is 15 residues. Germline V lookup: CDR1 MRHNA, CDR2 SNTAGT. Trimming took off 5 bases at V and 6 bases at J, with 16 bases between the two ends.

The chain joins TRBV9 to TRBJ1-1; D not resolved. Trimming removed 3 bases at V and 3 bases at J, with 9 bases between. Germline V gives CDR1 SGDLS, CDR2 YYNGEE. The CDR3 has 13 residues. This chain's CDR3 is CASSEYPDTEAFF. The DNA for the CDR3 is TGTGCCAGCAGCGAGTACCCAGACACTGAAGCTTTCTTT.

This chain connects TRBV5-6 to TRBJ1-5; weak D call: TRBD1 (5 bases). Germline V gene sequence: CDR1 SGHDT, CDR2 YYEEEE. This CDR3 is 15 amino acids long. The V end was cut by 3 bases, the J end by 3 bases, with 13 bases between. For the CDR3, the DNA is TGTGCCAGCAGCTCTATGGGGCTAAACAATCAGCCCCAGCATTTT. It encodes CASSSMGLNNQPQHF. Full variable domain (rest looked up from reference TRBV5-6 and TRBJ1-5): DAGVTQSPTHLIKTRGQQVTLRCSPKSGHDTVSWYQQALGQGPQFIFQYYEEEERQRGNFPDRFSGHQFPNYSSELNVNALLLGDSALYLCASSSMGLNNQPQHFGDGTRLSIL.

The rearrangement uses TRBV27 and TRBJ1-5, with D possibly TRBD1 on 5 matching bases. Trimming took off 7 bases at V and 7 bases at J, with 14 bases between the two ends. The germline V gene has CDR1 MNHEY and CDR2 SMNVEV (reference sequence). This CDR3 spans 13 amino acids. In DNA form, the CDR3 reads TGTGCCAGCACCCCTCGGGGGTCACAGCCCCAGCATTTT. This codes for CASTPRGSQPQHF.

The sample holds one count of this clone. This chain joins TRBV27 and TRBJ2-2, with D perhaps TRBD2 (5 bases). This CDR3 region has 16 residues. Germline V lookup: CDR1 MNHEY, CDR2 SMNVEV (reference sequence). The germline V and J ends were trimmed by 1 base and 0 bases, with 9 bases remaining between them. CDR3 sequence (DNA): TGTGCCAGCAGTTTATTTAGCGACGCGAACACCGGGGAGCTGTTTTTT. Translated: CASSLFSDANTGELFF.

The gene calls are TRBV29-1 and TRBJ2-3, with TRBD1 as a possible D gene (6 bases). The CDR3 spans 14 residues. Germline CDR1 reads SQVTM; CDR2 reads ANQGSEA. Trimming left V 1 base short and J 4 bases short, with 12 bases between. CDR3 sequence: CSVEGSPGADTQYF. CDR3 nucleotide sequence: TGCAGCGTTGAAGGCAGTCCAGGGGCAGATACGCAGTATTTT.

This clone was seen ten or more times. The V and J genes are TRBV29-1 and TRBJ1-1; 9 bases are shared with TRBD1. Germline loops: CDR1 SQVTM, CDR2 ANQGSEA. The length of the CDR3 is 12 residues. The J segment lost 10 bases and the V segment lost 5 bases, leaving 8 bases of the junction unmatched. The CDR3 DNA reads TGCAGCGTTTCCCCACAGGGGGCATCAGCTTTCTTT. It encodes CSVSPQGASAFF.

This clone was seen ten or more times. The chain couples TRBV13 to TRBJ2-3, with D possibly TRBD2 on 6 matching bases. Germline V gives CDR1 PRHDT, CDR2 FYEKMQ (reference sequence). This CDR3 region has 16 residues. Trimming cost V 5 bases and J 4 bases, with 19 bases left between them. CDR3 sequence (DNA): TGTGCCAGCAGCCATCGAGGGGCGGGGCTGTCAGATACGCAGTATTTT. This translates into CASSHRGAGLSDTQYF. Based on the CDR3 plus reference TRBV13 and TRBJ2-3, the full variable domain is AAGVIQSPRHLIKEKRETATLKCYPIPRHDTVYWYQQGPGQDPQFLISFYEKMQSDKGSIPDRFSAQQFSDYHSELNMSSLELGDSALYFCASSHRGAGLSDTQYFGPGTRLTVL.

This clone was seen only a few times. The chain employs TRBV3-1 (or the pseudogene TRBV3-2) and TRBJ2-5, with 8 nucleotides matching TRBD1. This CDR3 region has 14 residues. Germline loops: CDR1 LGHDT, CDR2 YNNKEL (reference sequence). The ends lost 3 bases at V and 2 bases at J; junction bases unmatched: 2. This CDR3 reads CASSHRGRQETQYF. The CDR3 coding sequence is TGTGCCAGCAGCCACAGGGGGCGTCAAGAGACCCAGTACTTC.

This rearrangement joins TRBV12-5 to TRBJ2-3; weak D call: TRBD2 (5 bases). CDR1 and CDR2 from the germline V gene are LGHNT and FRNRAP. The CDR3 consists of 13 residues. V lost 7 bases and J 6 bases, leaving 14 bases between the germline ends. CDR3: CASASGSWDTQYF. CDR3 coding DNA: TGTGCTAGTGCCTCGGGGTCCTGGGATACGCAGTATTTT. Complete variable domain (other parts from reference TRBV12-5 and TRBJ2-3): DARVTQTPRHKVTEMGQEVTMRCQPILGHNTVFWYRQTMMQGLELLAYFRNRAPLDDSGMPKDRFSAEMPDATLATLKIQPSEPRDSAVYFCASASGSWDTQYFGPGTRLTVL.

The chain joins TRBV11-3 to TRBJ2-3, with 11 bases matching TRBD2. The CDR3 is 17 amino acids. Trimming at V came to 3 bases and at J to 2 bases, leaving 7 bases not matched to a gene. Germline V CDR1 and CDR2: SGHNT, YENEEA. CDR3 bases: TGTGCCAGCAGCTTTAAGGCTAGCGGGGGGAACACAGATACGCAGTATTTT. Residues: CASSFKASGGNTDTQYF. The full variable domain, rest sourced from reference TRBV11-3 and TRBJ2-3, is EAGVVQSPRYKIIEKKQPVAFWCNPISGHNTLYWYLQNLGQGPELLIRYENEEAVDDSQLPKDRFSAERLKGVDSTLKIQPAELGDSAVYLCASSFKASGGNTDTQYFGPGTRLTVL.

The chain recombines TRBV15 with TRBJ1-5; 7 bases are a match to TRBD1. The germline gives CDR1 LNHNV, CDR2 YYDKDF (reference sequence). Trimming removed 3 bases from V and 7 bases from J; junction bases left unmatched: 9. The CDR3 is 15 amino acids. The CDR3: CATSRTGRGGQPQHF. CDR3 coding DNA: TGTGCCACCAGCAGGACAGGGCGCGGAGGCCAGCCCCAGCATTTT.

V and J are TRBV10-2 and TRBJ2-7; D gene uncertain. The germline V and J ends were trimmed by 3 bases and 0 bases, with 6 bases remaining between them. The CDR3 sequence is 13 residues long. Germline assignment: CDR1 WSHSY and CDR2 SAAADI. CDR3 sequence reads: CASSEIGSYEQYV. Here the CDR3 DNA reads TGCGCCAGCAGTGAAATCGGCTCCTACGAGCAGTACGTC.

This chain uses TRBV29-1 with TRBJ2-3; D is ambiguous. Trimming pared 1 base from V and 5 bases from J, leaving 10 bases between. The CDR3 has 13 residues. CDR1 and CDR2 from the germline V gene are SQVTM and ANQGSEA. In nucleotides, the CDR3 is TGCAGCGTTGAAGTCGGTCTAGGAGATACGCAGTATTTT. Encoded protein: CSVEVGLGDTQYF.

CDR3 in amino acids: CAISDGLQDTQYF. The CDR3 nucleotides are TGTGCCATCAGTGACGGACTTCAGGATACGCAGTATTTT. The genes are TRBV10-3 and TRBJ2-3; TRBD2 is a possible D gene (5 bases). In germline, CDR1 is ENHRY, CDR2 SYGVKD. V was pared by 3 bases and J by 6 bases, with 10 bases between. The CDR3 extends over 13 amino acids.